This TCR beta chain was observed in a study of blood T cells in healthy people across ages. Looking at the study overall: There was about one barcoded beta molecule captured by template switching per two T cells. General observations from the study: PBMCs were not sorted, which prevented a conclusive comparison of naive versus antigen-experienced cells. For the donors, CMV status was unknown and possibly confounded expanded clonotype changes.

The use of a sample-barcoded 5' primer and a J-beta primer mix characterized a second PCR of about 7 to 12 cycles. A single record per CDR3 protein comes from TCRdb applying MiXCR to the 5' RACE reads. There are under 1,000,000 distinct CDR3 sequences in the sample; under 40% occur only once, and 13% lies in the top ten. V lost 1 base and J lost 4; bases outside the gene matches: 3. This CDR3 has 15 amino acids. This clonotype was seen only a few times. Its target is not known. This TCR came from a man between 18 and 29 years old in good health. V gene TRBV12-3 or TRBV12-4 combines with J gene TRBJ2-2; 7 nucleotides agree with TRBD2. The sample taken for sequencing was blood. The CDR3 spells CASSLVGGATGELFF. CDR3 coding DNA: TGTGCCAGCAGTTTAGTGGGAGGGGCCACCGGGGAGCTGTTTTTT.